This T cell receptor (beta chain) was documented in a study of STAT5B mutations in CD4+ large granular lymphocyte leukemia. Study-level information: Among healthy donors, a particular HLA allele went with more CDR3 'QG' motifs. Study conclusions and caveats: Main leukemic clonotypes were patient-specific, but roughly 25% appeared at low frequency elsewhere.

Germline lookup yields CDR1 KGHSH and CDR2 LQKENI. The CDR3 loop spans 15 amino acids. Unmatched junction bases numbered 7, after V lost 2 bases and J lost 5 bases. As to this clone: Antigen specificity is unknown.

Sequenced by immunoSEQ multiplex PCR; TCRdb stores in-frame clones only, minus some. The sample consists of almost 30,000 clones, 65% to 85% of them appearing once. The TCR originated in a human donor in good health. Sequenced sample: CD4+ T cells from blood buffy coats. V is TRBV18 and J is TRBJ2-5, with 8 bases identical to TRBD1. The CDR3 DNA is TGTGCCAGCTCACCAATATGGACAGGGCTGGAGACCCAGTACTTC. The encoded protein is CASSPIWTGLETQYF.